Below, 30 T cell receptor beta chains from the same sample are listed, as sequenced in a study of shared clonotypes between healthy human individuals. This table comes from immunoSEQ multiplex PCR, and its TCRdb copy is limited to in-frame clones, with some not included. The sample lists approximately 500,000 clones; 78% were seen once. The sequenced material came from PBMCs. These TCRs come from a woman aged 40 to 50 in good health. Some clones in this sample may be carry-over from other donors' samples.

This clone was picked up one time. V usage is TRBV9 and J usage is TRBJ2-7; 7 nucleotides agree with TRBD2. CDR3 length equals 15 residues. CDR1 and CDR2 (germline): SGDLS, YYNGEE. After removal of 4 bases from V and 0 bases from J, the junction contained 7 bases not matched to a gene. CDR3 sequence: CASSPTSVSSYEQYF. In DNA, the CDR3 is TGTGCCAGCAGCCCAACTAGCGTCAGCTCCTACGAGCAGTACTTC.

This clone was counted ten times or more. This chain uses TRBV7-2 with TRBJ2-5, with D maybe TRBD1 (5 bases). The CDR3 is 14 amino acids. Deletions cut 6 bases from V and 4 bases from J, with 15 bases between. CDR1 is SGHTA, CDR2 FQGNSA, per germline. The CDR3 coding sequence is TGTGCCAGCAGGGCCAGGGCCTACTCAGAGACCCAGTACTTC. Translated: CASRARAYSETQYF.

The V gene is TRBV30, the J gene TRBJ2-1; D may be TRBD1 or TRBD2 (5 bases each). V was shortened by 5 bases and J by 4 bases, with 9 bases between the two germline ends. CDR3 length: 12 residues. Germline CDR1 and CDR2: GTSNPN and SVGIG (reference sequence). CDR3 region: CAWGGTYNEQFF. CDR3 DNA: TGTGCCTGGGGGGGAACGTACAATGAGCAGTTCTTC. Full variable domain (outside the CDR3, taken from reference TRBV30 and TRBJ2-1): SQTIHQWPATLVQPVGSPLSLECTVEGTSNPNLYWYRQAAGRGLQLLFYSVGIGQISSEVPQNLSASRPQDRQFILSSKKLLLSDSGFYLCAWGGTYNEQFFGPGTRLTVL.

This clone was counted once. The V gene is TRBV29-1, the J gene TRBJ2-7; 8 bases agree with TRBD2. Germline V gives CDR1 SQVTM, CDR2 ANQGSEA. The CDR3 contains 15 residues. V lost 7 bases and J lost 3; bases outside the gene matches: 14. CDR3 in DNA: TGCAGCGGGGTAAATCCCGGGGGGGCAGGCTACGAGCAGTACTTC. It is translated as CSGVNPGGAGYEQYF.

The chain couples TRBV2 to TRBJ2-7; 10 bases are shared with TRBD2. CDR1 and CDR2 from the germline V gene are SNHLY and FYNNEI. There are 15 residues in the CDR3. The trim removed 5 bases at V and 2 bases at J, leaving 6 bases unmatched. This CDR3 reads CASSSGLAATYEQYF. CDR3 in DNA: TGTGCCAGCAGTTCTGGACTAGCGGCCACCTACGAGCAGTACTTC. The whole variable domain, filled in from reference TRBV2 and TRBJ2-7, reads EPEVTQTPSHQVTQMGQEVILRCVPISNHLYFYWYRQILGQKVEFLVSFYNNEISEKSEIFDDQFSVERPDGSNFTLKIRSTKLEDSAMYFCASSSGLAATYEQYFGPGTRLTVT.

The chain employs TRBV5-4 and TRBJ2-7; TRBD1 matches at 7 bases. Germline loops: CDR1 SGHNT, CDR2 YYREEE (reference sequence). The CDR3 sequence is 14 residues long. Germline trimming cut 7 bases from V and 0 bases from J; bases unmatched to any gene: 7. As DNA, the CDR3 is TGTGCCAGCGGGAAGACAGGGCTCTCCTACGAGCAGTACTTC. Amino acids: CASGKTGLSYEQYF.

This clone appeared once. This chain connects TRBV4-1 to TRBJ2-1, with D perhaps TRBD1 or TRBD2 (5 bases each). From germline, CDR1 is MGHRA and CDR2 YSYEKL. Trimming took 3 bases from V and 4 from J, leaving 22 bases between them. This CDR3 has 18 amino acids. Written as DNA, the CDR3 is TGCGCCAGCAGCCATCGTCCCGGGACGGCCTCGCGTTACAATGAGCAGTTCTTC. Residues: CASSHRPGTASRYNEQFF.

This clone was counted only a few times. The rearrangement links TRBV7-3 to TRBJ1-1; 9 bases are a match to TRBD1. The CDR3 sequence is 15 residues long. CDR1 and CDR2 (germline): SGHTA, FQGTGA. Trimming at V came to 4 bases and at J to 4 bases, leaving 7 bases not matched to a gene. CDR3 loop: CASSSAGTGLTEAFF. In nucleotides, the CDR3 is TGTGCCAGCAGCTCGGCCGGGACAGGGCTCACTGAAGCTTTCTTT.

This clone was counted only a few times. The V and J genes are TRBV6-4 and TRBJ1-5; no clear D gene. V was shortened by 8 bases and J by 10 bases, with 6 bases between the two germline ends. This CDR3 spans 9 amino acids. Germline values: CDR1 MRHNA, CDR2 SNTAGT. The CDR3 reads CASQTPQHF. CDR3 nucleotides: TGTGCCAGCCAGACACCCCAGCATTTT.

As DNA, the CDR3 is TGTGCCAGCAGTTTACCCCCAGCGGCGAACTATATGAACACTGAAGCTTTCTTT. It codes for CASSLPPAANYMNTEAFF. The chain has TRBV28 and TRBJ1-1; D uncertain. Germline CDR1 reads MDHEN; CDR2 reads SYDVKM. V lost 2 bases and J lost 0, with 19 bases in between. The CDR3 covers 18 residues.

At least ten counts were recorded for this clone. The V gene is TRBV29-1, the J gene TRBJ2-6; D may correspond to TRBD1 or TRBD2 (5 bases each). CDR1 is SQVTM and CDR2 is ANQGSEA in the germline V gene. Deletions cut 6 bases from V and 0 bases from J, with 15 bases between. The CDR3 is 16 residues long. CDR3 coding DNA: TGCAGCGTGGCTCGGGACGTCCACTCTGGGGCCAACGTCCTGACTTTC. It yields the protein CSVARDVHSGANVLTF.

CDR3 coding DNA: TGTGCCAGCAGCTTCTACCAGGGTGGGGGCACCGGGGAGCTGTTTTTT. Encoded protein: CASSFYQGGGTGELFF. The chain is built from TRBV7-9 and TRBJ2-2; D might be TRBD1 or TRBD2, each matching 5 bases. Germline V gene data show CDR1 as SEHNR and CDR2 as FQNEAQ (reference sequence). This CDR3 is built from 16 residues. Trimming took 3 bases from V and 4 from J, leaving 15 bases between them.

The rearrangement links TRBV2 to TRBJ1-5; D unresolved. V lost 7 bases, J lost 0 bases, and 10 bases lay in between. This CDR3 contains 14 residues. Germline V gene data show CDR1 as SNHLY and CDR2 as FYNNEI. For the CDR3, the DNA is TGTGCCAGCACGCCGGGCTATAGCAATCAGCCCCAGCATTTT. Its protein is CASTPGYSNQPQHF. Together with reference TRBV2 and TRBJ1-5, the CDR3 gives the full variable domain: EPEVTQTPSHQVTQMGQEVILRCVPISNHLYFYWYRQILGQKVEFLVSFYNNEISEKSEIFDDQFSVERPDGSNFTLKIRSTKLEDSAMYFCASTPGYSNQPQHFGDGTRLSIL.

The chain couples TRBV7-9 to TRBJ2-7; 9 bases are a match to TRBD1. The germline V gene encodes CDR1 SEHNR and CDR2 FQNEAQ (reference sequence). V shed 4 bases and J 2 bases; nucleotides not matched to a gene: 9. The CDR3 has 16 residues. The CDR3 sequence: CASSSAGTGLTYEQYF. Here the CDR3 DNA reads TGTGCCAGCAGCTCGGCCGGGACAGGGTTGACCTACGAGCAGTACTTC.

About this clone itself: A read error may account for a junction end that differs from germline. The chain combines TRBV30 with TRBJ1-3; the D is unclear. The CDR3 runs 15 residues. CDR1 GTSNPN and CDR2 SVGIG come from the germline V gene (reference sequence). The DNA for the CDR3 is TGTACCTGGAGTGTAAGGGCAATCTCTGGAAACACCATATATTTT. It encodes CTWSVRAISGNTIYF.

This chain uses TRBV6-1 with TRBJ1-3, with no clear D. There are 15 residues in the CDR3. In germline, CDR1 is MNHNS, CDR2 SASEGT. V lost 2 bases, J lost 3 bases, and 11 bases lay in between. CDR3 sequence reads: CASSEFFLLGNTIYF. The CDR3 DNA is TGTGCCAGCAGTGAATTTTTTTTGCTTGGAAACACCATATATTTT.

This clone has a single count. The chain recombines TRBV30 with TRBJ2-1; either TRBD1 or TRBD2 may supply D (5 bases each). The V end lost 3 bases, the J end lost 8 bases, and 11 bases lay between the germline ends. The CDR3 consists of 12 residues. Germline-derived CDR1 and CDR2 are GTSNPN and SVGIG (reference sequence). The CDR3 spells CAWSPRDHEQFF. CDR3 DNA: TGTGCCTGGAGCCCCAGGGACCATGAGCAGTTCTTC.

The rearrangement uses TRBV11-1 and TRBJ2-1; D call uncertain. Germline V lookup: CDR1 SGHAT, CDR2 FQDESV (reference sequence). The CDR3 consists of 16 residues. Trimming cost V 5 bases and J 0 bases, with 14 bases left between them. CDR3: CASSRRPGGSYNEQFF. The CDR3 DNA sequence: TGTGCCAGCAGCCGCCGTCCCGGCGGCTCCTACAATGAGCAGTTCTTC.

The chain couples TRBV18 to TRBJ2-7; tentative D call: TRBD1 (6 bases). Germline V gene sequence: CDR1 KGHSH, CDR2 LQKENI. The V end lost 3 bases, the J end lost 5 bases, and 11 bases lay between the germline ends. This CDR3 spans 13 amino acids. DNA for the CDR3: TGTGCCAGCTCACCGATACAGGGAAACGAGCAGTACTTC. Protein sequence: CASSPIQGNEQYF.

The rearrangement joins TRBV11-1 to TRBJ1-1, with 7 bases identical to TRBD1. The V and J ends lost 2 bases and 0 bases, in that order; junction bases with no gene match: 3. CDR1 SGHAT and CDR2 FQDESV come from the germline V gene (reference sequence). CDR3 size: 15 residues. In DNA, the CDR3 is TGTGCCAGCAGCTTATCAGGGGGAATGAACACTGAAGCTTTCTTT. This encodes CASSLSGGMNTEAFF.

This chain links TRBV30 with TRBJ2-5; D may match TRBD1 or TRBD2 (5 bases each). Germline CDR1 is GTSNPN and CDR2 is SVGIG (reference sequence). The CDR3 length is 11 residues. Trimming took off 5 bases at V and 11 bases at J, with 15 bases between the two ends. The CDR3 DNA sequence: TGTGCCTGGGGAGTACCGGGACGGCAGTACTTC. Its protein is CAWGVPGRQYF.

The chain is built from TRBV11-3 and TRBJ2-2, with no clear D. Per the germline V gene, CDR1 is SGHNT and CDR2 is YENEEA. CDR3 size: 12 residues. With 2 bases removed from V and 7 bases from J, the gap between germline ends came to 5 bases. The CDR3 loop reads CASSLTSGELFF. CDR3 nucleotides: TGTGCCAGCAGCTTAACGAGCGGGGAGCTGTTTTTT.

J is TRBJ2-7 and V is TRBV7-8; 9 bases are shared with TRBD1. Germline V lookup: CDR1 SGHVS, CDR2 FQNEAQ. V dropped 3 bases and J dropped 3; count of bases not matched to a gene: 6. The CDR3 consists of 15 residues. The CDR3 bases are TGTGCCAGCAGCTTCCGGGACAGGGTCTTCTACGAGCAGTACTTC. This translates into CASSFRDRVFYEQYF.

This clone occurred once. This sequence joins TRBV6-1 and TRBJ2-3; D is possibly TRBD1 (6 bases). Trimming cost V 6 bases and J 2 bases, with 15 bases left between them. Germline values: CDR1 MNHNS, CDR2 SASEGT. CDR3 size: 15 residues. This CDR3 is CASRALRGATDTQYF. Here the CDR3 DNA reads TGTGCCAGCAGAGCTCTCAGGGGAGCCACAGATACGCAGTATTTT.

The chain joins TRBV15 to TRBJ2-3, with D perhaps given as TRBD1 or TRBD2 (5 bases each). Germline V gene sequence: CDR1 LNHNV, CDR2 YYDKDF (reference sequence). This CDR3 has 16 residues. Trimming stripped 0 bases from V and 0 bases from J, with 10 bases between. Here the CDR3 reads CATSRETGLSTDTQYF. Written as DNA, the CDR3 is TGTGCCACCAGCAGAGAAACGGGGCTCAGCACAGATACGCAGTATTTT.

Here the CDR3 DNA reads TGTGCCAGCAATACAGCCACCCCCGGGGAGACCCAGTACTTC. Translated: CASNTATPGETQYF. The chain couples TRBV5-6 to TRBJ2-5; D unclear. Germline V lookup: CDR1 SGHDT, CDR2 YYEEEE. V shed 6 bases and J shed 5 bases, with 17 bases lying between them. The CDR3 covers 14 residues.

The chain joins TRBV20-1 to TRBJ2-6, with D unresolved. This CDR3 is 11 amino acids long. V lost 7 bases, J lost 4 bases, and 5 bases lay in between. Germline V gene sequence: CDR1 DFQATT, CDR2 SNEGSKA (reference sequence). The CDR3 spells CSVAGANVLTF. CDR3 sequence (DNA): TGCAGTGTTGCCGGGGCCAACGTCCTGACTTTC.

This clone showed up many times. The chain is built from TRBV7-9 and TRBJ2-7; the D gene could be TRBD1 or TRBD2 (5 bases each). Germline V CDR1 and CDR2: SEHNR, FQNEAQ (reference sequence). Trimming shortened V by 5 bases and J by 7 bases, and 21 bases separated the two germline ends. The CDR3 loop spans 15 amino acids. The CDR3: CASSHTLSGAREQYF. The CDR3 region has the DNA TGTGCCAGCAGCCACACCTTGTCCGGGGCAAGGGAGCAGTACTTC.

J is TRBJ2-3 and V is TRBV27; D gene unclear. V was shortened by 4 bases and J by 5 bases, with 10 bases between the two germline ends. In germline, CDR1 is MNHEY, CDR2 SMNVEV (reference sequence). The CDR3 is 13 residues long. The CDR3 coding sequence is TGTGCCAGCAGTTCAACCTTCAGAGATACGCAGTATTTT. Translation gives CASSSTFRDTQYF.

The CDR3 reads CSVEDAGSNYGYTF. DNA of the CDR3: TGCAGCGTTGAAGATGCAGGGTCTAACTATGGCTACACCTTC. This chain connects TRBV29-1 to TRBJ1-2; the D gene is possibly TRBD1 (5 bases). From germline, CDR1 is SQVTM and CDR2 ANQGSEA. With 0 bases removed from V and 0 bases from J, the gap between germline ends came to 8 bases. CDR3 length: 14 amino acids.